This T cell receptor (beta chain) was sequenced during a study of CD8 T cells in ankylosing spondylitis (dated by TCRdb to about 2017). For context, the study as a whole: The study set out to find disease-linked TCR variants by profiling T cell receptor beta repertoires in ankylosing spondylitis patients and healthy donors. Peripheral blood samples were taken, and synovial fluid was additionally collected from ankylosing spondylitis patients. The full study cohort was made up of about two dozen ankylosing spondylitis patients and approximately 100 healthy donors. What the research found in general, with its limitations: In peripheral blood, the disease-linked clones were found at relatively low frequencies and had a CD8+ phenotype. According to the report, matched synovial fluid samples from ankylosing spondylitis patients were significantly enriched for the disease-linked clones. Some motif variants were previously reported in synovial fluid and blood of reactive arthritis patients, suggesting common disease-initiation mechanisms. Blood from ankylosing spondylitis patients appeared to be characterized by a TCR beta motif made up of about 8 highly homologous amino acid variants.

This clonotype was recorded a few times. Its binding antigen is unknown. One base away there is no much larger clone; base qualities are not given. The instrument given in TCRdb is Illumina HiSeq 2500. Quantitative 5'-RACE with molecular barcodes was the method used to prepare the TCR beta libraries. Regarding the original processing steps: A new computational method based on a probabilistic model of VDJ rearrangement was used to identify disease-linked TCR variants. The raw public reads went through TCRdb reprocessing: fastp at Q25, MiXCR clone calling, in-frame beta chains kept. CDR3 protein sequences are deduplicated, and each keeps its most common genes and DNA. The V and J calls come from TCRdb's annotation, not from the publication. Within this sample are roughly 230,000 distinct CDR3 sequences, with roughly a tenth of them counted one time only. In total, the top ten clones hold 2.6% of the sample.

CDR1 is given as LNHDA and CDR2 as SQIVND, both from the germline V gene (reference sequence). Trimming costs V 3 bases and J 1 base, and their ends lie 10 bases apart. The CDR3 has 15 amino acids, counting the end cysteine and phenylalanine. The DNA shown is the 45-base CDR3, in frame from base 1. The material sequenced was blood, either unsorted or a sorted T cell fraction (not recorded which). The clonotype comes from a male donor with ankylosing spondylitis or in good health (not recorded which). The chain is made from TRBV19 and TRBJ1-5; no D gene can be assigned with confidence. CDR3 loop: CASSIARTSNQPQHF. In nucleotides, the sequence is TGTGCCAGTAGTATTGCCCGGACGAGCAATCAGCCCCAGCATTTT.